This T cell receptor beta chain is from a study of blood T cell repertoires in COVID-19. About the study: Whether acute or convalescent, the COVID-19 samples came from the United States, Italy and Spain. The cDNA or gDNA used as material had been derived from T cells, B-cell-depleted T cells, or PBMCs.

Libraries were prepared by immunoSEQ multiplex PCR; TCRdb keeps only in-frame clonotypes and omits some of them. The sample has more than 80,000 clones, more than 75% seen once; the top ten hold about 20%. This clone was found a few times. This CDR3 contains 14 residues. The germline gives CDR1 MDHEN, CDR2 SYDVKM. The germline V and J ends were trimmed by 6 bases and 2 bases, with 13 bases remaining between them. The source is a woman of 80 years or more with active or convalescent COVID-19. The chain employs TRBV28 and TRBJ2-5; maybe TRBD1 (5 bases). The sample consisted of peripheral blood. DNA for the CDR3: TGTGCCAGCAGCCAGGGTGGGGAACAAGAGACCCAGTACTTC. Translating gives CASSQGGEQETQYF.